Each of the 18 T cell receptor beta chains below was sequenced from the same sample in a study of shared clonotypes between healthy human individuals. Only in-frame clones appear in the TCRdb table, and some are missing; sequencing was by immunoSEQ multiplex PCR. The data hold roughly 2.2 million clones, with 92% observed a single time. Material for sequencing was naive CD4+ T cells from PBMCs. Indicated subset: CD45RA+ positively selected. These receptors originate from a man younger than 35 in good health. Some clones in this sample may be carry-over from other donors' samples.

The J gene is TRBJ2-4, the V gene TRBV9, with a tentative D call TRBD2 (6 bases). Trimming shortened V by 1 base and J by 8 bases, and 19 bases separated the two germline ends. The germline CDR1 and CDR2 sequences are SGDLS and YYNGEE. The CDR3 contains 16 residues. CDR3 sequence (DNA): TGTGCCAGCAGCGTACGGGGCGGGGTAACCTCGGACATTCAGTACTTC. It specifies CASSVRGGVTSDIQYF.

CDR3 amino acids: CASSLYGQGRGTDTQYF. The DNA of the CDR3 is TGTGCCAGCAGTTTATATGGTCAAGGTCGAGGGACAGATACGCAGTATTTT. This sequence joins TRBV28 and TRBJ2-3; D may be TRBD2 (5 bases). V was shortened by 1 base and J by 3 bases, with 17 bases between the two germline ends. The V gene's germline CDR1 is MDHEN and CDR2 SYDVKM. This CDR3 comprises 17 residues.

The chain recombines TRBV16 with TRBJ1-2; 11 bases are a match to TRBD1. There are 16 residues in the CDR3. Germline V gene lookup returns CDR1 KGHSY and CDR2 FQNENV. V shed 1 base and J 7 bases; nucleotides not matched to a gene: 8. CDR3 in amino acids: CASSQFRGQGAGGYTF. CDR3 in DNA: TGTGCCAGCAGCCAATTTCGCGGACAGGGGGCCGGTGGCTACACCTTC.

V usage is TRBV7-8 and J usage is TRBJ2-1; D is undetermined. This CDR3 has 15 amino acids. Deletions cut 5 bases from V and 4 bases from J, with 15 bases between. Germline CDR1 reads SGHVS; CDR2 reads FQNEAQ. This chain's CDR3 is CASSPTEGPYNEQFF. The DNA of the CDR3 is TGTGCCAGCAGCCCCACGGAAGGACCATACAATGAGCAGTTCTTC. Using reference TRBV7-8 and TRBJ2-1 for the parts outside the CDR3, the full variable domain is GAGVSQSPRYKVAKRGQDVALRCDPISGHVSLFWYQQALGQGPEFLTYFQNEAQLDKSGLPSDRFFAERPEGSVSTLKIQRTQQEDSAVYLCASSPTEGPYNEQFFGPGTRLTVL.

About this clone itself: An end of the junction differs from the germline gene, which may be a read error. This chain uses TRBV5-5 with TRBJ1-5; TRBD1 agrees at 11 bases. The germline gives CDR1 SGHKS, CDR2 YYEKEE (reference sequence). The CDR3 contains 15 residues. The CDR3 coding sequence is TGTGCCAGCAGCTTGATACTAAGAGGACAGGGGGCGTTGTATTTT. Translated: CASSLILRGQGALYF.

As DNA, the CDR3 is TGTGCCAGCACCTACCTAGGACCGGCAGATACGCAGTATTTT. Its translation: CASTYLGPADTQYF. The chain links TRBV7-2 to TRBJ2-3; D is unclear. V was trimmed by 7 bases and J by 4 bases, leaving 15 bases between them. The germline CDR1 and CDR2 sequences are SGHTA and FQGNSA. The CDR3 loop spans 14 amino acids.

This sequence joins TRBV6-5 and TRBJ2-5; D unclear. CDR3 size: 13 residues. From germline, CDR1 is MNHEY and CDR2 SVGAGI. The V end lost 8 bases, the J end lost 6 bases, and 16 bases lay between the germline ends. CDR3 nucleotide sequence: TGTGCCAGCTTGGGAACACAGCAGCAGACCCAGTACTTC. It yields the protein CASLGTQQQTQYF.

The chain carries TRBV7-9 and TRBJ1-4; possible D gene TRBD1, 6 bases. The CDR3 runs to 17 residues. Germline V gives CDR1 SEHNR, CDR2 FQNEAQ (reference sequence). V dropped 8 bases and J dropped 4 bases, with 23 bases sitting between them. The CDR3 is CASGVLLEDRFNEKLFF. In DNA form, the CDR3 reads TGTGCCAGCGGGGTACTTTTGGAGGACAGATTTAATGAAAAACTGTTTTTT.

This CDR3 reads CASSHKGGAPPYGYTF. DNA for the CDR3: TGTGCCAGCAGCCATAAAGGGGGCGCCCCTCCCTATGGCTACACCTTC. The chain employs TRBV7-3 and TRBJ1-2, with 7 bases matching TRBD1. The CDR3 runs 16 residues. Germline values: CDR1 SGHTA, CDR2 FQGTGA. With V trimmed by 5 bases and J by 4 bases, 13 bases remained unmatched.

The chain is built from TRBV28 and TRBJ2-3; D possibly uses TRBD1 or TRBD2 (6 bases each). This CDR3 spans 14 amino acids. The ends were cut back, 6 bases at V and 7 bases at J, with 17 bases in the middle. Germline V gene data show CDR1 as MDHEN and CDR2 as SYDVKM. The CDR3 DNA is TGTGCCAGCAGCACTACTAAGGGGGGCAATACGCAGTATTTT. This translates into CASSTTKGGNTQYF.

The gene calls are TRBV7-9 and TRBJ2-3; tentatively, D is TRBD1 (6 bases). Trimming stripped 6 bases from V and 0 bases from J, with 13 bases between. CDR3 length equals 15 residues. Germline V gene sequence: CDR1 SEHNR, CDR2 FQNEAQ (reference sequence). CDR3 sequence: CASSPIQGSTDTQYF. CDR3 DNA sequence: TGTGCCAGCAGTCCGATACAGGGCAGCACAGATACGCAGTATTTT.

To note about this clone: The identical CDR3 is also encoded by other nucleotide sequences in the sample. The gene calls are TRBV28 and TRBJ1-2; D remains ambiguous. Germline V gene data show CDR1 as MDHEN and CDR2 as SYDVKM. The CDR3 runs to 13 residues. With 5 bases removed from V and 0 bases from J, the gap between germline ends came to 7 bases. The CDR3 DNA reads TGTGCCAGCAGTCCCCGAGCTAACTATGGCTACACCTTC. It is translated as CASSPRANYGYTF.

The gene calls are TRBV29-1 and TRBJ1-1; 7 nucleotides agree with TRBD1. The germline V gene has CDR1 SQVTM and CDR2 ANQGSEA. Germline trimming cut 6 bases from V and 3 bases from J; bases unmatched to any gene: 10. This CDR3 region has 14 residues. CDR3 DNA sequence: TGCAGCGTCCAGTCCCTCAGGGGGGACACTGAAGCTTTCTTT. This codes for CSVQSLRGDTEAFF. Variable domain in full (rest from reference TRBV29-1 and TRBJ1-1): SAVISQKPSRDICQRGTSLTIQCQVDSQVTMMFWYRQQPGQSLTLIATANQGSEATYESGFVIDKFPISRPNLTFSTLTVSNMSPEDSSIYLCSVQSLRGDTEAFFGQGTRLTVV.

The chain employs TRBV19 and TRBJ1-2; D unclear. CDR1 LNHDA and CDR2 SQIVND come from the germline V gene (reference sequence). This CDR3 contains 13 residues. With 3 bases removed from V and 3 bases from J, the gap between germline ends came to 8 bases. The DNA for the CDR3 is TGTGCCAGTAGTATGGTAGGAGACTATGGCTACACCTTC. This sequence encodes CASSMVGDYGYTF.

The chain has TRBV5-1 and TRBJ2-5; 10 positions match TRBD2. The CDR3 runs 17 residues. V lost 1 base, J lost 2 bases, and 8 bases stayed unmatched. Germline CDR1 reads SGHRS; CDR2 reads YFSETQ. CDR3 in amino acids: CASSLPLAGAPQETQYF. CDR3 bases: TGCGCCAGCAGCTTGCCTCTAGCGGGAGCCCCTCAAGAGACCCAGTACTTC.

V and J are TRBV5-1 and TRBJ2-5; TRBD2 is a possible D gene (6 bases). The V and J ends lost 0 bases and 4 bases respectively, with 16 bases between them. Germline V CDR1 and CDR2: SGHRS, YFSETQ. The CDR3 extends over 16 amino acids. CDR3 amino acids: CASSLAAFGGAETQYF. Here the CDR3 DNA reads TGCGCCAGCAGCTTGGCGGCTTTCGGGGGTGCAGAGACCCAGTACTTC.

J is TRBJ2-1 and V is TRBV5-6, with D maybe TRBD2 (6 bases). The CDR3 extends over 16 amino acids. V dropped 5 bases and J dropped 2 bases, with 17 bases sitting between them. CDR1 is SGHDT, CDR2 YYEEEE, per germline. The CDR3, as DNA: TGTGCCAGCAGTCGGTTAGCGGAACACGCCTACAATGAGCAGTTCTTC. Protein: CASSRLAEHAYNEQFF.

The genes are TRBV6-5 and TRBJ1-2; tentative D call: TRBD1 (6 bases). The CDR3 has 15 amino acids. Germline V gene sequence: CDR1 MNHEY, CDR2 SVGAGI. V was clipped by 8 bases and J by 8 bases, with 24 bases between them. CDR3 DNA: TGTGCCAGCCTGACTCGCAGGGGTGCGGTTGGAGGCTACACCTTC. It encodes CASLTRRGAVGGYTF.